The clone carrying this TCR beta chain was observed a single time. No antigen is known for it. The data belong to a study of shared clonotypes between healthy human individuals. Whole-study results and caveats: Some clonotypes were shared by all four sorted-subset donors, while others were not shared. The non-shared ones had lower generation probabilities than the shared ones.

Germline loops: CDR1 MDHEN, CDR2 SYDVKM. The CDR3 covers 14 residues. V shed 6 bases and J 7 bases; nucleotides not matched to a gene: 8. The repertoire was sequenced with immunoSEQ multiplex PCR; TCRdb's copy has only in-frame clones and lacks some. This sample carries around 1.5 million clones, 98% of them seen once, and the ten largest clones take less than 0.55%. The TCR originated in a man younger than 45 in good health. The specimen was naive CD4+ T cells sorted from blood. The subset was: CD45RA+ positively selected. This chain links TRBV28 with TRBJ1-3, with 8 bases aligning to TRBD1. DNA of the CDR3: TGTGCCAGCAGACAGACAGGGGTAGTGAACACCATATATTTT. Amino acid sequence: CASRQTGVVNTIYF.